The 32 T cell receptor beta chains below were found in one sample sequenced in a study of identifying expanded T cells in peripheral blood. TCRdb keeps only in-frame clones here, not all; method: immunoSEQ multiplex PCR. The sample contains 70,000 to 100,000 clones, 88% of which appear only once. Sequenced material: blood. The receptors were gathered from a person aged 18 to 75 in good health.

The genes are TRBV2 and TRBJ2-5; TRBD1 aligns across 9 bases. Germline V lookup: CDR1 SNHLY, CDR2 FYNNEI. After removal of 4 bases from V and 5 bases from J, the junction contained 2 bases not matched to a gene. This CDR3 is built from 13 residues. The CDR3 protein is CASSGTGGETQYF. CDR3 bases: TGTGCCAGCAGTGGAACAGGGGGCGAGACCCAGTACTTC.

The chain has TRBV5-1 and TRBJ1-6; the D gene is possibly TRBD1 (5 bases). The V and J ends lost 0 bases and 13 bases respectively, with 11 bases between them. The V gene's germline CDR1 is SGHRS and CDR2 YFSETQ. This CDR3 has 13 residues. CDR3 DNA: TGCGCCAGCAGCTTGGATCAGGGTGGGCCCCTCCACTTT. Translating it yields CASSLDQGGPLHF. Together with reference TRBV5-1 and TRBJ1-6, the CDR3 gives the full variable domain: KAGVTQTPRYLIKTRGQQVTLSCSPISGHRSVSWYQQTPGQGLQFLFEYFSETQRNKGNFPGRFSGRQFSNSRSEMNVSTLELGDSALYLCASSLDQGGPLHFGNGTRLTVT.

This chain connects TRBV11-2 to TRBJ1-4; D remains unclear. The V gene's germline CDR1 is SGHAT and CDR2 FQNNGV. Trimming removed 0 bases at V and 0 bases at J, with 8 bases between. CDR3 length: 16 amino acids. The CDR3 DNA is TGTGCCAGCAGCTTAGAATGGCTTCCAACTAATGAAAAACTGTTTTTT. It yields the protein CASSLEWLPTNEKLFF.

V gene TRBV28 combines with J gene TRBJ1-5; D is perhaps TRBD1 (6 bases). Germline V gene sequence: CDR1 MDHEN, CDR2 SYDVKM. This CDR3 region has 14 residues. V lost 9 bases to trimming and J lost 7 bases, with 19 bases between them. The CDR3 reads CASHKDRRKQPQHF. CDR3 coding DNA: TGTGCCAGTCACAAGGACAGACGAAAGCAGCCCCAGCATTTT.

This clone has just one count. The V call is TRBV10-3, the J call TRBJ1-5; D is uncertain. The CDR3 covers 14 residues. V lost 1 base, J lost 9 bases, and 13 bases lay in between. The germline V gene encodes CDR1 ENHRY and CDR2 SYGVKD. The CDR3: CAISELMEGGPQHF. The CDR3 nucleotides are TGTGCCATCAGTGAGTTGATGGAGGGTGGGCCCCAGCATTTT.

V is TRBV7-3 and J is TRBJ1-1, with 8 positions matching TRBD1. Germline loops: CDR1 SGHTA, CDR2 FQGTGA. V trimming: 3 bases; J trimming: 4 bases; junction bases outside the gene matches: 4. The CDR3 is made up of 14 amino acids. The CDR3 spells CASSFGQGSTEAFF. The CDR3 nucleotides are TGTGCCAGCAGCTTTGGACAGGGTTCCACTGAAGCTTTCTTT.

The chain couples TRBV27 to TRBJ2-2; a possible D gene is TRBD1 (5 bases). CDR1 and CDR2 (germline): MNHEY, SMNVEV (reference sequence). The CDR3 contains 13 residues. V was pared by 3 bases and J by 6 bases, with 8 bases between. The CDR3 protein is CASSFVGAGELFF. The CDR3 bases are TGTGCCAGCAGTTTTGTAGGGGCCGGGGAGCTGTTTTTT.

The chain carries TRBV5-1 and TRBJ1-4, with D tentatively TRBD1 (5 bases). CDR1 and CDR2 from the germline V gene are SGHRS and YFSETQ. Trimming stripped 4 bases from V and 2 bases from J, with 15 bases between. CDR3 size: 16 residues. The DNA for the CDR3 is TGCGCCAGCAGCCCCGGCTGGGGCGCGACTAATGAAAAACTGTTTTTT. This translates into CASSPGWGATNEKLFF.

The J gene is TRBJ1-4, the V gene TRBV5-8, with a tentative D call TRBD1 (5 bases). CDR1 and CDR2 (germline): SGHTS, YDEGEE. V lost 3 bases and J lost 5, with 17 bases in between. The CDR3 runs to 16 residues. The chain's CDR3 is CASSSWGRQLNEKLFF. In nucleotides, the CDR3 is TGTGCCAGCAGCTCTTGGGGTCGACAGCTAAATGAAAAACTGTTTTTT.

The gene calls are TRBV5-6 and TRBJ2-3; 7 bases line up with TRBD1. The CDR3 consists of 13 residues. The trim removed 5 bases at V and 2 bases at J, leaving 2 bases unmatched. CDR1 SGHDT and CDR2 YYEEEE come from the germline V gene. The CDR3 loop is CASRDRATDTQYF. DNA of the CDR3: TGTGCCAGCAGAGACAGGGCCACAGATACGCAGTATTTT.

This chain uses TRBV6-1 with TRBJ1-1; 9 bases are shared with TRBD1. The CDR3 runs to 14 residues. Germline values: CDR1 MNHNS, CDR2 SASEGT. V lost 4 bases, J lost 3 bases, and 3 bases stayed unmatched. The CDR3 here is CASSGGQGDTEAFF. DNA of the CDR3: TGTGCCAGCAGTGGGGGACAGGGCGACACTGAAGCTTTCTTT.

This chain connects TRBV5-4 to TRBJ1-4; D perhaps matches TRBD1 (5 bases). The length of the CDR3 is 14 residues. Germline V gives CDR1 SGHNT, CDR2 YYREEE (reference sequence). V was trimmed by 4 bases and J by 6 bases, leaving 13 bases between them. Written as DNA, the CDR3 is TGTGCCAGCAGCCCTTGGGGGGAAGATGAAAAACTGTTTTTT. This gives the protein CASSPWGEDEKLFF.

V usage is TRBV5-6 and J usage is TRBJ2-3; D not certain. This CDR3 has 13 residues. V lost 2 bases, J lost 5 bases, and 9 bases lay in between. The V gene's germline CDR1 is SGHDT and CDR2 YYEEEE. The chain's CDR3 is CASSLNVGDTQYF. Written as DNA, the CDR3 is TGTGCCAGCAGCTTAAATGTAGGAGATACGCAGTATTTT.

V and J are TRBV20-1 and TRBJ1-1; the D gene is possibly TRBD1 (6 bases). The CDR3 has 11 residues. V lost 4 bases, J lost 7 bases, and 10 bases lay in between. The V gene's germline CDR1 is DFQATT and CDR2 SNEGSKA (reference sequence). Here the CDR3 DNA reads TGCAGTGCTAAGATACAGGGTGAAGCTTTCTTT. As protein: CSAKIQGEAFF.

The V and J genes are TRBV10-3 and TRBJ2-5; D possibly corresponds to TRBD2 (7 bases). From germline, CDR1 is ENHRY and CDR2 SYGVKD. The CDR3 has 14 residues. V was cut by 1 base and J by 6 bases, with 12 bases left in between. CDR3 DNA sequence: TGTGCCATCAGTGAGTGGGGGGGCGGACAGACCCAGTACTTC. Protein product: CAISEWGGGQTQYF.

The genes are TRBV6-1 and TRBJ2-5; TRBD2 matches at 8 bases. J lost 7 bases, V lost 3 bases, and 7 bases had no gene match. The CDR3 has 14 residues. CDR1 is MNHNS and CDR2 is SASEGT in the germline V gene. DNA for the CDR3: TGTGCCAGCAGTGAGTCGGGGGGGTCCTTGACCCAGTACTTC. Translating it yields CASSESGGSLTQYF.

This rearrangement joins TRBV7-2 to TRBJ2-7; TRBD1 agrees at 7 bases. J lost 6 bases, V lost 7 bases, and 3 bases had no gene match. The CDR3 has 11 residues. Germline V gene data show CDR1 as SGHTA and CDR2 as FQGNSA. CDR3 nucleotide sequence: TGTGCCAGCAAGGACAGGTCCGAGCAGTACTTC. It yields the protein CASKDRSEQYF.

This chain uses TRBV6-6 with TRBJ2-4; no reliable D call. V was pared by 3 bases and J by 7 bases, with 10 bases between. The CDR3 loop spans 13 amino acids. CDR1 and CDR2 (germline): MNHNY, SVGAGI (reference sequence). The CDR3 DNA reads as TGTGCCAGCAGTTATGGGCGGATTAACATTCAGTACTTC. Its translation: CASSYGRINIQYF.

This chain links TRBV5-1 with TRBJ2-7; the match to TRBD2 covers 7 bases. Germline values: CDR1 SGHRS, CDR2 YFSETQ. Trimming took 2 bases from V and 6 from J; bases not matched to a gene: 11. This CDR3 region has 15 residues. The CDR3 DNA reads TGCGCCAGCAGCTTAAGAGGAGCGGGGTCTGGCGAGCAGTACTTC. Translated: CASSLRGAGSGEQYF.

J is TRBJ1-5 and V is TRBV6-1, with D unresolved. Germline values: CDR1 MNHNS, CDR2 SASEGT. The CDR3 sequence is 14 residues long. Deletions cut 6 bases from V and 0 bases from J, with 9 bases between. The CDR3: CASSPLHSNQPQHF. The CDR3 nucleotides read TGTGCCAGCAGCCCTCTACATAGCAATCAGCCCCAGCATTTT.

In DNA, the CDR3 is TGTGCCAGCAGTGAAGAATACGACAGGGAGTACTACTTC. This sequence encodes CASSEEYDREYYF. The chain couples TRBV6-1 to TRBJ2-4; 7 bases agree with TRBD1. The ends lost 1 base at V and 16 bases at J; junction bases unmatched: 10. The CDR3 length is 13 residues. Germline CDR1 reads MNHNS; CDR2 reads SASEGT.

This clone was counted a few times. The CDR3 DNA follows: TGTGCCAGCACCCCAGCGGGGGGCCACGTGGATACGCAGTATTTT. Protein: CASTPAGGHVDTQYF. V gene TRBV6-1 combines with J gene TRBJ2-3, with 9 bases identical to TRBD2. With 7 bases clipped from V and 6 bases from J, the junction kept 11 bases outside the gene matches. The V gene's germline CDR1 is MNHNS and CDR2 SASEGT. The CDR3 is 15 amino acids.

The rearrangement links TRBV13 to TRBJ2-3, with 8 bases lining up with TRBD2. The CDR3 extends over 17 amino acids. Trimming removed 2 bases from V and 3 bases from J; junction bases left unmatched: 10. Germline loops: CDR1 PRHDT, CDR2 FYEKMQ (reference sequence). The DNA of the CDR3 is TGTGCCAGCAGCTTAAAAAGGGTGACTAGCGTAACAGATACGCAGTATTTT. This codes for CASSLKRVTSVTDTQYF.

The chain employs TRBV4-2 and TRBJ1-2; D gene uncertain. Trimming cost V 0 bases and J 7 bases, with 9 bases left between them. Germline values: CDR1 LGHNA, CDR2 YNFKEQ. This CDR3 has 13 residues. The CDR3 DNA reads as TGTGCCAGCAGCCAAGATCAAGAGACTGGCTACACCTTC. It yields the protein CASSQDQETGYTF.

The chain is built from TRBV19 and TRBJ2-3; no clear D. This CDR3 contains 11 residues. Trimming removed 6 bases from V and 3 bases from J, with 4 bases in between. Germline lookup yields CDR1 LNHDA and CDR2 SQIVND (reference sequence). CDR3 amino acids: CASRGTDTQYF. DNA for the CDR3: TGTGCCAGTAGGGGAACAGATACGCAGTATTTT. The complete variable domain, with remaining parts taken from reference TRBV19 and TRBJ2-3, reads DGGITQSPKYLFRKEGQNVTLSCEQNLNHDAMYWYRQDPGQGLRLIYYSQIVNDFQKGDIAEGYSVSREKKESFPLTVTSAQKNPTAFYLCASRGTDTQYFGPGTRLTVL.

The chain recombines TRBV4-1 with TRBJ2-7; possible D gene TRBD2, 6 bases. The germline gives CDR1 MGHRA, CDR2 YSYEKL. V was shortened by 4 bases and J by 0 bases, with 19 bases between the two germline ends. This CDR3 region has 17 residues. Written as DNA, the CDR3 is TGCGCCAGCAGCCTGGGGCGGAGGGCTAGCGACTCCTACGAGCAGTACTTC. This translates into CASSLGRRASDSYEQYF.

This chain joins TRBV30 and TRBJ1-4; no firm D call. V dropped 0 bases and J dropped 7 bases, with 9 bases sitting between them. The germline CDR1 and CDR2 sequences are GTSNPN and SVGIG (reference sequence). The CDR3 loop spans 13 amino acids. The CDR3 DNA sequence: TGTGCCTGGAGTGTACTTGTGGGTGAAAAACTGTTTTTT. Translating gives CAWSVLVGEKLFF.

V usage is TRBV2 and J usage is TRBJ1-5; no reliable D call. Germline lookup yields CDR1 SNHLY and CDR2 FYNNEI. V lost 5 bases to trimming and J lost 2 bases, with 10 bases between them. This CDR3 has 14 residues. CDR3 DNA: TGTGCCAGCAGTTTCGACGGGGGCAATCAGCCCCAGCATTTT. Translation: CASSFDGGNQPQHF.

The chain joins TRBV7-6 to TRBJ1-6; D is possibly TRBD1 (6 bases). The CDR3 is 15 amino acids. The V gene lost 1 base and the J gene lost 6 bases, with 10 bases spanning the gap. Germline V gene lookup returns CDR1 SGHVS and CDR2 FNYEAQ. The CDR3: CASSLGGQPNSPLHF. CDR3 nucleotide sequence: TGTGCCAGCAGCTTAGGTGGACAGCCTAATTCACCCCTCCACTTT.

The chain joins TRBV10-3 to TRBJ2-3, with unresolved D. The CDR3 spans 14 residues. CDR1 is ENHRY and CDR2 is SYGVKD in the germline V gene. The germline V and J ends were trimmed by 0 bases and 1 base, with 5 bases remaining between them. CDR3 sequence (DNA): TGTGCCATCAGTGAGTCGAGCGGCACAGATACGCAGTATTTT. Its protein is CAISESSGTDTQYF.

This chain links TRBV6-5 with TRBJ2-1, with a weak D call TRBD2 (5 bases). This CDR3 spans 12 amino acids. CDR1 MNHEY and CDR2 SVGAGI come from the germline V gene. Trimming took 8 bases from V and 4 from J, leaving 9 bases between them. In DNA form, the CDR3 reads TGTGCCAGCGGGAGAGGGTACAATGAGCAGTTCTTC. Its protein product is CASGRGYNEQFF.

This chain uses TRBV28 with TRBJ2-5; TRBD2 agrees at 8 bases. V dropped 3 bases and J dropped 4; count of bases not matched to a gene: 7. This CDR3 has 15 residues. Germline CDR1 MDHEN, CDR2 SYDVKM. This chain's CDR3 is CASSFTGGLGETQYF. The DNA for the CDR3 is TGTGCCAGCAGTTTCACGGGGGGGCTTGGAGAGACCCAGTACTTC. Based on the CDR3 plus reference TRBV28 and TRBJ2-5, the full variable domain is DVKVTQSSRYLVKRTGEKVFLECVQDMDHENMFWYRQDPGLGLRLIYFSYDVKMKEKGDIPEGYSVSREKKERFSLILESASTNQTSMYLCASSFTGGLGETQYFGPGTRLLVL.